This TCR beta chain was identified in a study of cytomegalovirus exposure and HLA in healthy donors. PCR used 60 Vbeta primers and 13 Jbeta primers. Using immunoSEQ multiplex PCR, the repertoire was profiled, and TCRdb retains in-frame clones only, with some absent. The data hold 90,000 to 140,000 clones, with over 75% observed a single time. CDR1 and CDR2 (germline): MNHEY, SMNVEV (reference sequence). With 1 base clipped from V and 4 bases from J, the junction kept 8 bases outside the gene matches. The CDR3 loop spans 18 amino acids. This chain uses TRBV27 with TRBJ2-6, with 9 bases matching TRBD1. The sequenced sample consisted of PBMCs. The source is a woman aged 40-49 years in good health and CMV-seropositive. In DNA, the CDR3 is TGTGCCAGCAGTTTATGGGGACAGGGCAGGGGGGGGGCCAACGTCCTGACTTTC. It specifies CASSLWGQGRGGANVLTF.